These 32 T cell receptor beta chains came from one sample sequenced in a study of blood T cell repertoires in COVID-19. Sequencing was performed with immunoSEQ multiplex PCR; in TCRdb, only in-frame clones are kept and a portion is missing. The sample shows 210,000 or so clones, about 90% of them seen only once. Source material: PBMCs or T cells enriched from blood (not recorded which). Source of these receptors: a woman aged 50 to 60 in a cohort exposed to, infected with or recovered from COVID-19 (not recorded which).

The J gene is TRBJ2-1, the V gene TRBV2; 9 bases line up with TRBD1. V lost 5 bases, J lost 2 bases, and 4 bases stayed unmatched. From germline, CDR1 is SNHLY and CDR2 FYNNEI. The CDR3 contains 15 residues. The CDR3 DNA follows: TGTGCCAGCAGTCCCACAGGGGGCACCTACAATGAGCAGTTCTTC. This sequence encodes CASSPTGGTYNEQFF.

V and J are TRBV11-1 and TRBJ2-7; perhaps TRBD1 as D (5 bases). Germline V lookup: CDR1 SGHAT, CDR2 FQDESV (reference sequence). Trimming left V 7 bases short and J 1 base short, with 11 bases between. The CDR3 extends over 13 amino acids. CDR3 amino acids: CASTPQGSYEQYF. For the CDR3, the DNA is TGTGCCAGCACCCCCCAGGGTTCCTACGAGCAGTACTTC. The whole variable domain, remainder taken from reference TRBV11-1 and TRBJ2-7, is EAEVAQSPRYKITEKSQAVAFWCDPISGHATLYWYRQILGQGPELLVQFQDESVVDDSQLPKDRFSAERLKGVDSTLKIQPAELGDSAMYLCASTPQGSYEQYFGPGTRLTVT.

This chain joins TRBV2 and TRBJ2-5; D is unclear. CDR1 is SNHLY, CDR2 FYNNEI, per germline. The CDR3 spans 13 residues. V lost 8 bases and J lost 5, with 15 bases in between. In DNA form, the CDR3 reads TGTGCCAGCGGCAACCGTATCTCGGAGACCCAGTACTTC. Its translation: CASGNRISETQYF.

The chain has TRBV7-2 and TRBJ2-5, with 15 bases fitting TRBD2. Germline V gives CDR1 SGHTA, CDR2 FQGNSA. V lost 2 bases and J lost 5; bases outside the gene matches: 6. The CDR3 loop spans 17 amino acids. The chain's CDR3 is CASSLRTSGGAGETQYF. CDR3 bases: TGTGCCAGCAGCTTACGGACTAGCGGGGGGGCCGGTGAGACCCAGTACTTC.

This chain joins TRBV5-1 and TRBJ2-1, with 10 bases matching TRBD2. The germline V gene encodes CDR1 SGHRS and CDR2 YFSETQ. The CDR3 is 16 amino acids. V trimming: 6 bases; J trimming: 4 bases; junction bases outside the gene matches: 10. In DNA, the CDR3 is TGCGCCAGCATCTCTAGCGGGGGCAGTGGTTACAATGAGCAGTTCTTC. It encodes CASISSGGSGYNEQFF.

As concerns this clone: This sequence is one base from a far larger clone and is likely a read error. The rearrangement joins TRBV3-1 (or the pseudogene TRBV3-2) to TRBJ1-1; tentative D call: TRBD1 (6 bases). V gave up 4 bases and J gave up 1 base, with 7 bases separating them. The germline V gene has CDR1 LGHDT and CDR2 YNNKEL (reference sequence). The CDR3 extends over 13 amino acids. CDR3 sequence: CASSRTENTEAFF. The DNA for the CDR3 is TGTGCCAGCAGCCGGACAGAGAACACTGAAGCTTTCTTT.

V usage is TRBV30 and J usage is TRBJ1-2; D unclear. CDR3 length: 13 residues. V lost 1 base and J lost 7, with 13 bases in between. Germline lookup yields CDR1 GTSNPN and CDR2 SVGIG (reference sequence). The CDR3: CAWSGREVSGYTF. CDR3 nucleotides: TGTGCCTGGAGTGGGAGGGAGGTAAGTGGCTACACCTTC.

This clone has ten or more counts. The chain has TRBV5-4 and TRBJ2-5; 12 bases are a match to TRBD1. The CDR3 has 18 amino acids. CDR1 is SGHNT and CDR2 is YYREEE in the germline V gene (reference sequence). The ends lost 5 bases at V and 6 bases at J; junction bases unmatched: 17. The CDR3 bases are TGTGCCAGCAGTTCAAAACTACCGGGACAGGGGGCGTGGAAGACCCAGTACTTC. This gives the protein CASSSKLPGQGAWKTQYF.

This clone was detected only once. The chain uses TRBV5-1 and TRBJ1-2; D is perhaps TRBD1 (6 bases). In germline, CDR1 is SGHRS, CDR2 YFSETQ. The CDR3 covers 15 residues. The V end lost 0 bases, the J end lost 8 bases, and 17 bases lay between the germline ends. Written as DNA, the CDR3 is TGCGCCAGCAGCTTGGCCGGAATGGGGGCAGGCGGCTACACCTTC. Translating it yields CASSLAGMGAGGYTF. Combining the CDR3 with reference TRBV5-1 and TRBJ1-2 gives the whole variable domain KAGVTQTPRYLIKTRGQQVTLSCSPISGHRSVSWYQQTPGQGLQFLFEYFSETQRNKGNFPGRFSGRQFSNSRSEMNVSTLELGDSALYLCASSLAGMGAGGYTFGSGTRLTVV.

This sequence joins TRBV7-2 and TRBJ2-7; D ambiguous. Germline V CDR1 and CDR2: SGHTA, FQGNSA. CDR3 length: 16 amino acids. Trimming cost V 2 bases and J 2 bases, with 16 bases left between them. Here the CDR3 DNA reads TGTGCCAGCAGCTTAAGGTCATCCGGAGCCACCTACGAGCAGTACTTC. This gives the protein CASSLRSSGATYEQYF.

This chain links TRBV3-1 (or the pseudogene TRBV3-2) with TRBJ1-4; no definite D call. The V end lost 4 bases, the J end lost 0 bases, and 24 bases lay between the germline ends. The CDR3 loop spans 20 amino acids. Germline CDR1 reads LGHDT; CDR2 reads YNNKEL (reference sequence). As DNA, the CDR3 is TGTGCCAGCAGCCTTTACGCTGATGGGAACACCGGGACAACTAATGAAAAACTGTTTTTT. It yields the protein CASSLYADGNTGTTNEKLFF.

The V and J genes are TRBV7-8 and TRBJ2-1; 9 positions match TRBD1. Looked up from germline, CDR1 is SGHVS and CDR2 is FQNEAQ. The CDR3 has 16 amino acids. The V gene end was trimmed by 2 bases and the J gene end by 4 bases; junction bases not matched to a gene: 6. The CDR3 nucleotides read TGTGCCAGCAGCTTAATTAGTGGGACAGGGTACAATGAGCAGTTCTTC. It translates to CASSLISGTGYNEQFF.

This clone was detected only once. This rearrangement joins TRBV3-1 (or the pseudogene TRBV3-2) to TRBJ2-5; 11 nucleotides match TRBD2. The V segment lost 3 bases and the J segment 5 bases; nucleotides outside the gene matches: 17. The CDR3 spans 19 residues. Germline V gives CDR1 LGHDT, CDR2 YNNKEL (reference sequence). CDR3 coding DNA: TGTGCCAGCAGCCACCGCCCGCTTCGACTAGCGGGGCGGGGGGAGACCCAGTACTTC. This codes for CASSHRPLRLAGRGETQYF.

This sequence joins TRBV28 and TRBJ2-5; 7 bases agree with TRBD2. The CDR3 loop spans 13 amino acids. Germline-derived CDR1 and CDR2 are MDHEN and SYDVKM. After removal of 5 bases from V and 1 base from J, the junction contained 1 base not matched to a gene. CDR3 amino acids: CASSGTTQETQYF. CDR3 DNA sequence: TGTGCCAGCAGTGGGACTACCCAAGAGACCCAGTACTTC.

The V and J genes are TRBV12-3 or TRBV12-4 and TRBJ1-2; maybe TRBD1 (5 bases). V was cut by 11 bases and J by 2 bases, with 15 bases left in between. The CDR3 contains 13 residues. As DNA, the CDR3 is TGTGCCCTGCGCCGGGGGGTAAACTATGGCTACACCTTC. Translated: CALRRGVNYGYTF.

The chain carries TRBV7-9 and TRBJ1-3, with unresolved D. Trimming pared 4 bases from V and 0 bases from J, leaving 7 bases between. The CDR3 runs to 14 residues. Looked up from germline, CDR1 is SEHNR and CDR2 is FQNEAQ (reference sequence). The CDR3 DNA reads TGTGCCAGCAGCTCAACGGGCTCTGGAAACACCATATATTTT. Translation: CASSSTGSGNTIYF.

The J gene is TRBJ1-6, the V gene TRBV11-1, with D tentatively TRBD1 (6 bases). The CDR3 is 12 residues long. Per germline, CDR1 SGHAT and CDR2 FQDESV (reference sequence). Trimming took off 4 bases at V and 9 bases at J, with 7 bases between the two ends. CDR3 DNA sequence: TGTGCCAGCAGCTCCAGGGGTTCACCCCTCCACTTT. Amino acids: CASSSRGSPLHF.

This chain joins TRBV7-9 and TRBJ1-1, with TRBD1 matching over 9 bases. This CDR3 is built from 14 residues. The germline gives CDR1 SEHNR, CDR2 FQNEAQ (reference sequence). Trimming at V came to 1 base and at J to 7 bases, leaving 4 bases not matched to a gene. This CDR3 is CASSLGNRGLEAFF. The DNA of the CDR3 is TGTGCCAGCAGCTTAGGTAACAGGGGGCTTGAAGCTTTCTTT.

The chain joins TRBV4-3 to TRBJ2-7, with D perhaps matching TRBD1 (6 bases). V shed 0 bases and J shed 2 bases, with 14 bases lying between them. This CDR3 is 16 amino acids long. Germline V gives CDR1 LGHNA, CDR2 YSLEER. CDR3 DNA: TGCGCCAGCAGCCAAGATTTCACAGGGAGACCCTACGAGCAGTACTTC. This translates into CASSQDFTGRPYEQYF.

A single count supports this clone. DNA of the CDR3: TGTGCCAGCAGTAGGGGCACAGCCCTTTATGGCTACACCTTC. This gives the protein CASSRGTALYGYTF. The V call is TRBV28, the J call TRBJ1-2, with a tentative D call TRBD1 (5 bases). Trimming removed 5 bases from V and 5 bases from J, with 15 bases in between. This CDR3 contains 14 residues. Germline V gives CDR1 MDHEN, CDR2 SYDVKM.

CDR3 DNA sequence: TGTGCCAGCAGCAAGAACGGAGGGGCCTCCTACAATGAGCAGTTCTTC. It translates to CASSKNGGASYNEQFF. This chain joins TRBV7-3 and TRBJ2-1, with D possibly TRBD2 on 6 matching bases. V lost 5 bases and J lost 0, with 14 bases in between. CDR3 length equals 16 residues. From germline, CDR1 is SGHTA and CDR2 FQGTGA. Full variable domain (rest looked up from reference TRBV7-3 and TRBJ2-1): GAGVSQTPSNKVTEKGKYVELRCDPISGHTALYWYRQSLGQGPEFLIYFQGTGAADDSGLPNDRFFAVRPEGSVSTLKIQRTERGDSAVYLCASSKNGGASYNEQFFGPGTRLTVL.

This clone is a singleton in its sample. This chain links TRBV12-5 with TRBJ1-1; possibly TRBD1 for D (5 bases). This CDR3 contains 13 residues. Germline CDR1 reads LGHNT; CDR2 reads FRNRAP. Trimming took off 7 bases at V and 6 bases at J, with 15 bases between the two ends. The CDR3 DNA follows: TGTGCTAGTGCATTGGGGGGGACCCCTGAAGCTTTCTTT. This sequence encodes CASALGGTPEAFF.

The chain has TRBV4-3 and TRBJ1-6, with D tentatively TRBD1 (6 bases). The CDR3 extends over 15 amino acids. The germline V and J ends were trimmed by 4 bases and 7 bases, with 14 bases remaining between them. Germline V gene lookup returns CDR1 LGHNA and CDR2 YSLEER. The chain's CDR3 is CASSLYREKNSPLHF. Written as DNA, the CDR3 is TGCGCCAGCAGCCTATACAGGGAAAAGAATTCACCCCTCCACTTT.

J is TRBJ1-4 and V is TRBV19; TRBD1 agrees at 9 bases. V was clipped by 4 bases and J by 7 bases; unmatched bases: 7. From germline, CDR1 is LNHDA and CDR2 SQIVND (reference sequence). This CDR3 contains 15 residues. The CDR3 here is CASSRTQGAAEKLFF. The CDR3 DNA follows: TGTGCCAGTAGTAGAACACAGGGGGCCGCTGAAAAACTGTTTTTT.

The chain combines TRBV15 with TRBJ2-7; 7 bases agree with TRBD1. The J segment lost 2 bases and the V segment lost 6 bases, leaving 13 bases of the junction unmatched. Per the germline V gene, CDR1 is LNHNV and CDR2 is YYDKDF (reference sequence). This CDR3 has 16 amino acids. CDR3 sequence reads: CATRDSEGASPYEQYF. In nucleotides, the CDR3 is TGTGCCACCAGGGACTCAGAGGGGGCGAGTCCCTACGAGCAGTACTTC.

This chain uses TRBV7-2 with TRBJ2-5; D might be TRBD2 (6 bases). This CDR3 spans 14 amino acids. Germline loops: CDR1 SGHTA, CDR2 FQGNSA. V was shortened by 4 bases and J by 1 base, with 10 bases between the two germline ends. The CDR3 loop is CASSYQGGQETQYF. The DNA for the CDR3 is TGTGCCAGCAGCTACCAGGGAGGCCAAGAGACCCAGTACTTC.

The V and J genes are TRBV9 and TRBJ1-5, with a weak D call TRBD1 (6 bases). The CDR3 contains 14 residues. The V end was cut by 0 bases, the J end by 3 bases, with 7 bases between. Per germline, CDR1 SGDLS and CDR2 YYNGEE. The CDR3 DNA is TGTGCCAGCAGCGTAGGACAGGCCAATCAGCCCCAGCATTTT. Translating gives CASSVGQANQPQHF.

The chain uses TRBV14 and TRBJ1-1, with 7 positions matching TRBD1. This CDR3 is 13 amino acids long. Trimming took 2 bases from V and 9 from J; bases not matched to a gene: 6. Germline loops: CDR1 SGHDN, CDR2 FVKESK. This CDR3 is CASSQTQQGKAFF. The DNA for the CDR3 is TGTGCCAGCAGCCAAACCCAACAGGGGAAAGCTTTCTTT.

The rearrangement uses TRBV21-1 and TRBJ1-5; the table's D call, TRBD1, has no DNA check behind it. TRBV21-1 counts as a pseudogene. The CDR3 is 16 residues long. CDR3 amino acids: CASSAPGQGGNQPQHF. In DNA form, the CDR3 reads TGTGCCAGCAGCGCCCCGGGACAGGGTGGCAATCAGCCCCAGCATTTT.

Regarding this clone: Its ends do not fully match the called genes, so a read error is possible. CDR3 coding DNA: TGTGCTAGCAGCTCCGGACAGGCCAACACCGGGGAGCTGTTTTTT. Translating it yields CASSSGQANTGELFF. The chain joins TRBV7-7 to TRBJ2-2; TRBD1 aligns across 7 bases. CDR1 and CDR2 (germline): SSHAT, FNYEAQ (reference sequence). CDR3 length: 15 amino acids.

The chain has TRBV7-8 and TRBJ1-6; 8 positions match TRBD1. Germline loops: CDR1 SGHVS, CDR2 FQNEAQ. With V trimmed by 1 base and J by 5 bases, 7 bases remained unmatched. CDR3 size: 17 residues. The CDR3 loop reads CASSLGFAGGDNSPLHF. DNA for the CDR3: TGTGCCAGCAGCTTAGGATTCGCAGGGGGCGATAATTCACCCCTCCACTTT.

This clone was picked up one time. The rearrangement links TRBV21-1 to TRBJ1-4; the table calls TRBD1, which could not be checked here. TRBV21-1 is given as a pseudogene. The CDR3 is made up of 17 amino acids. The CDR3 bases are TGTGCCAGCAGCCCCCGAGGTGGGGCTTCAACTAATGAAAAACTGTTTTTT. This encodes CASSPRGGASTNEKLFF.